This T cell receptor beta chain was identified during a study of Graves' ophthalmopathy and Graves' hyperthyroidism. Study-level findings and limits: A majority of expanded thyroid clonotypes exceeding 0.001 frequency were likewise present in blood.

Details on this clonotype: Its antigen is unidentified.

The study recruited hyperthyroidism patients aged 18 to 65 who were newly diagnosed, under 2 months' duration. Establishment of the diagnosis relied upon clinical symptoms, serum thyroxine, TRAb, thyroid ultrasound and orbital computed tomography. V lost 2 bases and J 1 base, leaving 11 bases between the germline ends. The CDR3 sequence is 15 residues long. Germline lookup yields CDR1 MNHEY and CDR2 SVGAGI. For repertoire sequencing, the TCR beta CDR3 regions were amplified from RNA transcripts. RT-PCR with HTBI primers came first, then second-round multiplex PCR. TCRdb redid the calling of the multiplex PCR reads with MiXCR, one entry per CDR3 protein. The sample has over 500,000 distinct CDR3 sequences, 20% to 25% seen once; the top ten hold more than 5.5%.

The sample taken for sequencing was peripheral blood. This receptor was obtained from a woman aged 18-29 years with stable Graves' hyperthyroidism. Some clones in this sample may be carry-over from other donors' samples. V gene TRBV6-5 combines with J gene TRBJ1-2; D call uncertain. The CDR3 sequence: CASSYVGRINYGYTF. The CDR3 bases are TGTGCCAGCAGTTACGTCGGCAGAATTAACTATGGCTACACCTTC.